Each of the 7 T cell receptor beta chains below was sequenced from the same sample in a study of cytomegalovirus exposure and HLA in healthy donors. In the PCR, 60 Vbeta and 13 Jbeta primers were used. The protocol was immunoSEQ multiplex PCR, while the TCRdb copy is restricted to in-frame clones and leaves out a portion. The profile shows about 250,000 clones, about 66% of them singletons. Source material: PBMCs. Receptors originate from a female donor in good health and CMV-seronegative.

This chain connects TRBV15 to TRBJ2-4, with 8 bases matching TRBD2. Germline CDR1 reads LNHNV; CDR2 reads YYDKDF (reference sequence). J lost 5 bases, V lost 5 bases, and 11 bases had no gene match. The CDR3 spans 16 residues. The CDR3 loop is CATSSPPGLGENIQYF. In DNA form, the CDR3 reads TGTGCCACCAGCTCTCCCCCGGGACTAGGAGAAAACATTCAGTACTTC.

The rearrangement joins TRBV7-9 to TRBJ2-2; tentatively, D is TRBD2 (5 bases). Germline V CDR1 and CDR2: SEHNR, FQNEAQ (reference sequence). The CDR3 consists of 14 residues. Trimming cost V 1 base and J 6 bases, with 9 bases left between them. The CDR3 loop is CASSLDGIPGELFF. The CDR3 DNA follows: TGTGCCAGCAGCTTAGACGGGATCCCCGGGGAGCTGTTTTTT. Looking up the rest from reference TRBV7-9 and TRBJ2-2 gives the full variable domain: DTGVSQNPRHKITKRGQNVTFRCDPISEHNRLYWYRQTLGQGPEFLTYFQNEAQLEKSRLLSDRFSAERPKGSFSTLEIQRTEQGDSAMYLCASSLDGIPGELFFGEGSRLTVL.

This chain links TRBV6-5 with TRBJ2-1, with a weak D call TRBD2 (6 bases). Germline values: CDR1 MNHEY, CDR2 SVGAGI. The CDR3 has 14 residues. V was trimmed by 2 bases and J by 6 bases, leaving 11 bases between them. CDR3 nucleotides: TGTGCCAGCAGTTACGCGACTAGAAGCAATGAGCAGTTCTTC. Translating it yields CASSYATRSNEQFF.

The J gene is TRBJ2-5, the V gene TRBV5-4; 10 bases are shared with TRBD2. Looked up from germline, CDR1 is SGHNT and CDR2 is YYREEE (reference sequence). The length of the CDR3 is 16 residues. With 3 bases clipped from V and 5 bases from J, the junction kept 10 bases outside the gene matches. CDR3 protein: CASSSLTSGSPETQYF. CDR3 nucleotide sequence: TGTGCCAGCAGCTCCCTGACTAGCGGGTCTCCGGAGACCCAGTACTTC.

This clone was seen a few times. In DNA form, the CDR3 reads TGTGCCAGCAGTGACTCGAGTAGCGGGAGGGAAGTAGATACGCAGTATTTT. Its translation is CASSDSSSGREVDTQYF. The chain couples TRBV6-4 to TRBJ2-3; 11 bases match TRBD2. J was trimmed by 5 bases and V by 0 bases; bases with no gene match: 7. The germline CDR1 and CDR2 sequences are MRHNA and SNTAGT. This CDR3 has 17 amino acids.

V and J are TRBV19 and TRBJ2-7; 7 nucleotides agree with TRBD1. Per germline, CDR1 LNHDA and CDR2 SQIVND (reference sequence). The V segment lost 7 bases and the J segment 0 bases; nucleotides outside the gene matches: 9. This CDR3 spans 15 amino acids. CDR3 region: CASTPNDRDSYEQYF. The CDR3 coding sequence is TGTGCCAGTACACCAAACGACAGGGACTCCTACGAGCAGTACTTC. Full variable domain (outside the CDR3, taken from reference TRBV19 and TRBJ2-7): DGGITQSPKYLFRKEGQNVTLSCEQNLNHDAMYWYRQDPGQGLRLIYYSQIVNDFQKGDIAEGYSVSREKKESFPLTVTSAQKNPTAFYLCASTPNDRDSYEQYFGPGTRLTVT.

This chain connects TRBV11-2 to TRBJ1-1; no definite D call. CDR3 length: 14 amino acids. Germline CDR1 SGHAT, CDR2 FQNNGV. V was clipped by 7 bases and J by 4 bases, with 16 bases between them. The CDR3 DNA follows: TGTGCCAGCACCGTACAGACGACGACCACTGAAGCTTTCTTT. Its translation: CASTVQTTTTEAFF.